The clone carrying this T cell receptor (beta chain) came up many times. What it recognizes is unknown. The time point: newly diagnosed GD, antithyroid drugs for less than 3 months. Making the TCR library involved RNA that had been extracted from PBMCs. This entry belongs to a study of regulatory T cells in long-lasting Graves disease. Background on the study: Less than 3 months of antithyroid drugs had been taken by newly diagnosed Graves' patients.

With 5 bases removed from V and 0 bases from J, the gap between germline ends came to 7 bases. The CDR3 has 13 residues. Germline V gene lookup returns CDR1 SEHNR and CDR2 FQNEAQ (reference sequence). Assembly of TCR beta libraries relied on iRepertoire HTBI primers together with Arm-PCR of CDR3 regions. TCRdb reprocessed the multiplex PCR reads with MiXCR, giving one entry per CDR3 protein. The table has about 520,000 distinct CDR3 sequences, around 11% seen once. Overall study results and limits: TCR diversity was lower in persistent Graves' patients (versus newly diagnosed ones). TRBV28 was favored in persistent disease, as were TRBJ1-2 and TRBJ2-5.

These same records also appear under a second study, on T cells in Graves' hyperthyroidism and ophthalmopathy.

The source is a woman in her 30s with Graves disease. The sample was peripheral blood mononuclear cells (PBMCs), taken at new diagnosis, from a patient treated with antithyroid drugs. The genes are TRBV7-9 and TRBJ1-1; D is ambiguous. The chain's CDR3 is CASSRPLNTEAFF. The DNA of the CDR3 is TGTGCCAGCAGCCGGCCCTTGAACACTGAAGCTTTCTTT.